What follows are 30 T cell receptor beta chains derived from one specimen sequenced in a study of OX40 agonist ivuxolimab in advanced cancers. Libraries were built with the immunoSEQ multiplex PCR assay. The clones in this table, taken by TCRdb from immuneACCESS, are in-frame only. Not every clone is retained; where verified, under half of the shortfall comes from an unresolved V gene, and the cause of the rest is unknown. The sample table contains about 64,000 clones; only one count was recorded for 80% to 85% of them. 5% of the sample belongs to the ten largest clones. Sequenced material: CD4+ or CD8+ T cells sorted from blood, taken in a trial of the OX40 agonist ivuxolimab. All receptors derive from an adult with an advanced solid tumor such as melanoma, head and neck, liver or kidney cancer.

The chain uses TRBV9 and TRBJ2-1; TRBD2 agrees at 7 bases. The length of the CDR3 is 17 residues. The germline gives CDR1 SGDLS, CDR2 YYNGEE. The trim removed 4 bases at V and 6 bases at J, leaving 16 bases unmatched. CDR3 loop: CASSTHRLWGGSNEQFF. Written as DNA, the CDR3 is TGTGCCAGCAGCACCCACCGTTTGTGGGGGGGTTCCAATGAGCAGTTCTTC. Complete variable domain (other parts from reference TRBV9 and TRBJ2-1): DSGVTQTPKHLITATGQRVTLRCSPRSGDLSVYWYQQSLDQGLQFLIQYYNGEERAKGNILERFSAQQFPDLHSELNLSSLELGDSALYFCASSTHRLWGGSNEQFFGPGTRLTVL.

In its sample, this clone was seen a few times. This chain uses TRBV7-3 with TRBJ1-1; possibly TRBD1 for D (5 bases). The CDR3 is 14 residues long. The germline CDR1 and CDR2 sequences are SGHTA and FQGTGA. V lost 5 bases and J lost 5, with 15 bases in between. Written as DNA, the CDR3 is TGTGCCAGCAGCGGTACAGGAAGGGGAACTGAAGCTTTCTTT. Translating gives CASSGTGRGTEAFF.

The rearrangement joins TRBV5-1 to TRBJ2-1, with 11 bases fitting TRBD1. Losses at the gene ends were 4 bases for V and 3 bases for J; bases not matched to a gene: 6. The CDR3 is made up of 16 amino acids. Germline V lookup: CDR1 SGHRS, CDR2 YFSETQ. The CDR3 protein is CASSPGQGARYNEQFF. CDR3 nucleotide sequence: TGCGCCAGCAGCCCAGGACAGGGGGCCCGCTACAATGAGCAGTTCTTC.

The table lists this clone with a few counts. The rearrangement links TRBV18 to TRBJ2-2, with TRBD1 matching over 7 bases. Trimming cost V 4 bases and J 6 bases; bases outside gene matches: 8. CDR3 length: 15 residues. Germline CDR1 KGHSH, CDR2 LQKENI. DNA for the CDR3: TGTGCCAGCTCACTGGCAGGGGGAACGTCCGGGGAGCTGTTTTTT. As protein: CASSLAGGTSGELFF. The whole variable domain, remainder taken from reference TRBV18 and TRBJ2-2, is NAGVMQNPRHLVRRRGQEARLRCSPMKGHSHVYWYRQLPEEGLKFMVYLQKENIIDESGMPKERFSAEFPKEGPSILRIQQVVRGDSAAYFCASSLAGGTSGELFFGEGSRLTVL.

The chain combines TRBV5-1 with TRBJ1-4; no clear D gene. Between the trimmed V and J ends, which lost 5 bases and 4 bases, there was a span of 12 bases. Germline lookup yields CDR1 SGHRS and CDR2 YFSETQ. CDR3 length: 14 amino acids. The CDR3 DNA reads TGCGCCAGCAGTTGGACGGTGAATAATGAAAAACTGTTTTTT. Translated, it gives CASSWTVNNEKLFF.

This clone qualifies as medium-sized. The V and J genes are TRBV14 and TRBJ1-1; tentatively, D is TRBD1 (6 bases). Trimming removed 4 bases at V and 8 bases at J, with 20 bases between. The CDR3 has 15 amino acids. Germline-derived CDR1 and CDR2 are SGHDN and FVKESK. In nucleotides, the CDR3 is TGTGCCAGCAGCCCCCGAAGGGACACCGACAAGGAAGCTTTCTTT. This gives the protein CASSPRRDTDKEAFF.

This rearrangement joins TRBV10-2 to TRBJ2-3, with TRBD1 as a possible D gene (8 bases). V lost 3 bases and J 7 bases, leaving 20 bases between the germline ends. The CDR3 runs to 16 residues. Germline CDR1 is WSHSY and CDR2 is SAAADI. For the CDR3, the DNA is TGCGCCAGCAGTGATAGGGACTACCAGGGGGCGTATACGCAGTATTTT. Translation gives CASSDRDYQGAYTQYF.

This chain joins TRBV6-1 and TRBJ1-2; no clear D. CDR1 is MNHNS, CDR2 SASEGT, per germline. The CDR3 is 12 residues long. Trimming shortened V by 2 bases and J by 5 bases, and 6 bases separated the two germline ends. The chain's CDR3 is CASSEPRYGYTF. CDR3 coding DNA: TGTGCCAGCAGTGAACCGCGGTATGGCTACACCTTC.

The gene calls are TRBV9 and TRBJ2-3; no clear D gene. The CDR3 has 12 residues. Trimming stripped 3 bases from V and 9 bases from J, with 11 bases between. CDR1 SGDLS and CDR2 YYNGEE come from the germline V gene. The CDR3 DNA sequence: TGTGCCAGCAGCGGTGAAGTGGACACGCAGTATTTT. Protein: CASSGEVDTQYF.

This chain joins TRBV6-5 and TRBJ1-3; perhaps TRBD1 as D (5 bases). The germline V gene has CDR1 MNHEY and CDR2 SVGAGI. V lost 9 bases and J 4 bases, leaving 10 bases between the germline ends. The CDR3 consists of 12 residues. CDR3 bases: TGTGCCAGTTGGGGGTCAGGAAACACCATATATTTT. Amino acids: CASWGSGNTIYF.

This chain joins TRBV7-6 and TRBJ1-1; no clear D gene. V was trimmed by 0 bases and J by 3 bases, leaving 5 bases between them. The CDR3 is 13 residues long. Germline assignment: CDR1 SGHVS and CDR2 FNYEAQ. DNA of the CDR3: TGTGCCAGCAGCTTAGCGGAGGACACTGAAGCTTTCTTT. This codes for CASSLAEDTEAFF.

The chain uses TRBV5-1 and TRBJ2-2; possibly TRBD1 for D (5 bases). V was clipped by 4 bases and J by 5 bases, with 15 bases between them. The CDR3 is 15 amino acids. Germline CDR1 is SGHRS and CDR2 is YFSETQ. CDR3 nucleotide sequence: TGCGCCAGCAGCCTAAGACAGTTTCCAACCGGGGAGCTGTTTTTT. Translating gives CASSLRQFPTGELFF. The full variable domain, with the rest looked up from reference TRBV5-1 and TRBJ2-2, is KAGVTQTPRYLIKTRGQQVTLSCSPISGHRSVSWYQQTPGQGLQFLFEYFSETQRNKGNFPGRFSGRQFSNSRSEMNVSTLELGDSALYLCASSLRQFPTGELFFGEGSRLTVL.

This clone is medium-sized by share. V gene TRBV7-9 combines with J gene TRBJ2-3; D is unclear. The CDR3 contains 15 residues. V was trimmed by 7 bases and J by 2 bases, leaving 16 bases between them. Germline V gene lookup returns CDR1 SEHNR and CDR2 FQNEAQ (reference sequence). CDR3 in DNA: TGTGCCAGCACCGGCTTTTCAGTTATCACAGATACGCAGTATTTT. Residues: CASTGFSVITDTQYF.

This clone showed up just a few times. The genes are TRBV15 and TRBJ1-3; 9 positions match TRBD1. V lost 1 base to trimming and J lost 2 bases; unmatched junction nucleotides: 9. CDR1 and CDR2 (germline): LNHNV, YYDKDF (reference sequence). This CDR3 has 18 amino acids. CDR3 nucleotide sequence: TGTGCCACCAGCAGAGCAGCAACAGGGGGCTTTCCTGGAAACACCATATATTTT. It is translated as CATSRAATGGFPGNTIYF.

The rearrangement uses TRBV2 and TRBJ1-2; D may be TRBD1 (6 bases). CDR1 is SNHLY, CDR2 FYNNEI, per germline. Trimming shortened V by 4 bases and J by 2 bases, and 8 bases separated the two germline ends. The CDR3 contains 13 residues. The CDR3 loop is CASSVDSNYGYTF. The CDR3 nucleotides read TGTGCCAGCAGTGTGGACAGCAACTATGGCTACACCTTC.

In its sample, this clone was seen once. The CDR3 coding sequence is TGTGCCAGCAGTGAATGGCAGAAAGGGGCGAAACAGCCCCAGCATTTT. As protein: CASSEWQKGAKQPQHF. The V gene is TRBV25-1, the J gene TRBJ1-5; possibly TRBD1 for D (5 bases). The V gene's germline CDR1 is MGHDK and CDR2 SYGVNS. V was shortened by 1 base and J by 7 bases, with 17 bases between the two germline ends. This CDR3 is built from 16 residues. Drawing the rest from reference TRBV25-1 and TRBJ1-5, the complete variable domain is EADIYQTPRYLVIGTGKKITLECSQTMGHDKMYWYQQDPGMELHLIHYSYGVNSTEKGDLSSESTVSRIRTEHFPLTLESARPSHTSQYLCASSEWQKGAKQPQHFGDGTRLSIL.

The chain employs TRBV7-3 and TRBJ2-7, with TRBD1 matching 9 bases. Germline V gives CDR1 SGHTA, CDR2 FQGTGA. The length of the CDR3 is 15 residues. The ends lost 0 bases at V and 6 bases at J; junction bases unmatched: 6. The CDR3 protein is CASSLTGTGFGEQYF. The CDR3 coding sequence is TGTGCCAGCAGCTTAACCGGGACAGGGTTTGGCGAGCAGTACTTC.

The rearrangement links TRBV13 to TRBJ2-5; a possible D gene is TRBD1 (5 bases). The CDR3 runs to 15 residues. Germline loops: CDR1 PRHDT, CDR2 FYEKMQ (reference sequence). Between the trimmed V and J ends, which lost 0 bases and 0 bases, there was a span of 8 bases. CDR3: CASSLGGADQETQYF. The CDR3 bases are TGTGCCAGCAGCTTAGGAGGGGCCGACCAAGAGACCCAGTACTTC.

Only one count was recorded for this clone. The V call is TRBV18, the J call TRBJ1-1; D is possibly TRBD1 (6 bases). CDR1 is KGHSH and CDR2 is LQKENI in the germline V gene. V was trimmed by 4 bases and J by 9 bases, leaving 15 bases between them. The CDR3 runs to 13 residues. DNA for the CDR3: TGTGCCAGCTCACTACAGGGCCGATCGCAAGCTTTCTTT. Translating gives CASSLQGRSQAFF.

This clone was observed a few times. V gene TRBV7-9 combines with J gene TRBJ1-2; D is uncertain. CDR1 and CDR2 from the germline V gene are SEHNR and FQNEAQ (reference sequence). This CDR3 is built from 11 residues. V dropped 4 bases and J dropped 3 bases, with 3 bases sitting between them. CDR3: CASSSYYGYTF. The CDR3 DNA reads as TGTGCCAGCAGCTCCTACTATGGCTACACCTTC.

The chain combines TRBV6-6 with TRBJ2-3; D may be TRBD2 (5 bases). This CDR3 region has 16 residues. Trimming cost V 0 bases and J 0 bases, with 10 bases left between them. Germline V gene lookup returns CDR1 MNHNY and CDR2 SVGAGI (reference sequence). CDR3 coding DNA: TGTGCCAGCAGTTACTCGAGCGGAGATAGCACAGATACGCAGTATTTT. Its protein product is CASSYSSGDSTDTQYF.

The chain joins TRBV18 to TRBJ1-4; D is ambiguous. Trimming removed 3 bases from V and 0 bases from J, with 5 bases in between. CDR1 is KGHSH, CDR2 LQKENI, per germline. The CDR3 is made up of 14 amino acids. The DNA of the CDR3 is TGTGCCAGCTCACCGATGGCAACTAATGAAAAACTGTTTTTT. It is translated as CASSPMATNEKLFF.

The chain couples TRBV4-1 to TRBJ2-7; perhaps TRBD1 as D (6 bases). This CDR3 is 15 amino acids long. V lost 2 bases and J lost 0, with 11 bases in between. Germline CDR1 reads MGHRA; CDR2 reads YSYEKL. The CDR3 loop is CASSQTGSGSYEQYF. Here the CDR3 DNA reads TGCGCCAGCAGCCAAACAGGGTCGGGCTCCTACGAGCAGTACTTC.

This clone was seen more than once but under ten times. The chain combines TRBV6-4 with TRBJ2-2; no firm D call. Trimming took 5 bases from V and 3 from J, leaving 7 bases between them. The CDR3 spans 13 residues. Germline CDR1 and CDR2: MRHNA and SNTAGT. The CDR3 reads CASSPVDTGELFF. As DNA, the CDR3 is TGTGCCAGCAGTCCTGTCGACACCGGGGAGCTGTTTTTT.

The chain uses TRBV19 and TRBJ1-2; 7 nucleotides match TRBD1. CDR1 LNHDA and CDR2 SQIVND come from the germline V gene (reference sequence). V lost 2 bases and J lost 6; bases outside the gene matches: 6. The CDR3 totals 14 residues. The CDR3 loop is CASSIRQGNDGYTF. Written as DNA, the CDR3 is TGTGCCAGTAGTATACGACAGGGCAACGATGGCTACACCTTC. The whole variable domain, filled in from reference TRBV19 and TRBJ1-2, reads DGGITQSPKYLFRKEGQNVTLSCEQNLNHDAMYWYRQDPGQGLRLIYYSQIVNDFQKGDIAEGYSVSREKKESFPLTVTSAQKNPTAFYLCASSIRQGNDGYTFGSGTRLTVV.

This clone came up once. Being one base from a much bigger clone, this may be a read error. This chain uses TRBV7-9 with TRBJ1-1; D is uncertain. The CDR3 spans 13 residues. CDR1 and CDR2 (germline): SEHNR, FQNEAQ (reference sequence). Trimming pared 3 bases from V and 1 base from J, leaving 6 bases between. CDR3 DNA: TGTGCCAGCAGCTTTTCAGGGAACACTGAAGCTTTCTTT. It codes for CASSFSGNTEAFF.

This clone was observed once. The chain joins TRBV7-3 to TRBJ2-3; 11 bases align to TRBD2. The CDR3 length is 14 residues. Germline CDR1 reads SGHTA; CDR2 reads FQGTGA. V shed 9 bases, J shed 0 bases, and the junction held 2 bases outside the gene matches. The CDR3 loop reads CARGLAVSTDTQYF. CDR3 DNA: TGTGCCAGGGGACTAGCGGTGAGCACAGATACGCAGTATTTT.

The chain couples TRBV6-1 to TRBJ1-2, with D possibly being TRBD1 (5 bases). The CDR3 contains 15 residues. Germline loops: CDR1 MNHNS, CDR2 SASEGT. Trimming shortened V by 2 bases and J by 6 bases, and 16 bases separated the two germline ends. The CDR3 spells CASSEMGGEDDGYTF. CDR3 nucleotides: TGTGCCAGCAGTGAAATGGGGGGAGAAGATGATGGCTACACCTTC.

J is TRBJ2-6 and V is TRBV4-1; no clear D gene. V lost 4 bases and J 0 bases, leaving 16 bases between the germline ends. The CDR3 runs to 18 residues. Looked up from germline, CDR1 is MGHRA and CDR2 is YSYEKL. Written as DNA, the CDR3 is TGCGCCAGCAGCCCCCTGATCCTCCTCGGCTCTGGGGCCAACGTCCTGACTTTC. This codes for CASSPLILLGSGANVLTF.

CDR3: CASCHRTSGVQETQYF. Written as DNA, the CDR3 is TGCGCCAGCTGCCACCGGACTAGCGGGGTCCAAGAGACCCAGTACTTC. This chain joins TRBV5-1 and TRBJ2-5; TRBD2 matches at 12 bases. Per the germline V gene, CDR1 is SGHRS and CDR2 is YFSETQ. The CDR3 runs 16 residues. V trimming: 7 bases; J trimming: 1 base; junction bases outside the gene matches: 8.